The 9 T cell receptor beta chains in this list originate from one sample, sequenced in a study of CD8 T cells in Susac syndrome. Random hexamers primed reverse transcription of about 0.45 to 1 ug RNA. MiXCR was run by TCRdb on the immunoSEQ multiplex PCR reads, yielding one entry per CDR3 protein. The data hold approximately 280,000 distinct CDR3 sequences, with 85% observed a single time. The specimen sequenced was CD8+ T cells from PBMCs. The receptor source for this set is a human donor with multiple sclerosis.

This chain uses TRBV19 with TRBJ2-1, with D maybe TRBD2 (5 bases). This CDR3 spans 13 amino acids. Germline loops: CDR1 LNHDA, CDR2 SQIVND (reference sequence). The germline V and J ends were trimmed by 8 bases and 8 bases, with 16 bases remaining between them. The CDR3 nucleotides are TGTGCCAGTTGGGGAGCGAGGGTGGATGAGCAGTTCTTC. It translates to CASWGARVDEQFF.

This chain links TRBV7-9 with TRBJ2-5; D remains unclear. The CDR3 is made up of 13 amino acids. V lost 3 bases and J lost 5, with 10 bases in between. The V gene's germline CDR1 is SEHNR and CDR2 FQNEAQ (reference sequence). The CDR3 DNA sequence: TGTGCCAGCAGCTTCCAGAGCTCGGAGACCCAGTACTTC. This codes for CASSFQSSETQYF. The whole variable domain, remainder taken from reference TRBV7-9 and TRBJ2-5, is DTGVSQNPRHKITKRGQNVTFRCDPISEHNRLYWYRQTLGQGPEFLTYFQNEAQLEKSRLLSDRFSAERPKGSFSTLEIQRTEQGDSAMYLCASSFQSSETQYFGPGTRLLVL.

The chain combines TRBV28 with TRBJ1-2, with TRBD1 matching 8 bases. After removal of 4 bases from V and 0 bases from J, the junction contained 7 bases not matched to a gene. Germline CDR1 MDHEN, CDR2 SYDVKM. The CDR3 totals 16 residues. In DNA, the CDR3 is TGTGCCAGCAGTTCCGGGGACAGGCCTACTAACTATGGCTACACCTTC. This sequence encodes CASSSGDRPTNYGYTF.

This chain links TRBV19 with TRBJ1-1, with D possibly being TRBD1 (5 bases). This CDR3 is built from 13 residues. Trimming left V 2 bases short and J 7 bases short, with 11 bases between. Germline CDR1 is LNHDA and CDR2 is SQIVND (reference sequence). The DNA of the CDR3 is TGTGCCAGTAGTATAACAGGAGCCAGTGAAGCTTTCTTT. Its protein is CASSITGASEAFF. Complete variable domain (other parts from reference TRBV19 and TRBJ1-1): DGGITQSPKYLFRKEGQNVTLSCEQNLNHDAMYWYRQDPGQGLRLIYYSQIVNDFQKGDIAEGYSVSREKKESFPLTVTSAQKNPTAFYLCASSITGASEAFFGQGTRLTVV.

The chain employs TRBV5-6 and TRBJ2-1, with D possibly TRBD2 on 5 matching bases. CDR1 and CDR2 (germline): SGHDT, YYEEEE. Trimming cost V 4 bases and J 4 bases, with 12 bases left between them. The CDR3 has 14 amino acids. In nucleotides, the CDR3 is TGTGCCAGCAGCCTGCACCGGGATTACAATGAGCAGTTCTTC. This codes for CASSLHRDYNEQFF.

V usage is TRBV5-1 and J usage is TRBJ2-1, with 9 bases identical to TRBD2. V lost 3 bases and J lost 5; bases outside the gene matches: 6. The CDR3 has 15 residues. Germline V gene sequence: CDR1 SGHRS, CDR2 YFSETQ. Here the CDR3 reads CASSSRLAANNEQFF. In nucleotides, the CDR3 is TGCGCCAGCAGCTCTCGACTAGCGGCTAACAATGAGCAGTTCTTC.

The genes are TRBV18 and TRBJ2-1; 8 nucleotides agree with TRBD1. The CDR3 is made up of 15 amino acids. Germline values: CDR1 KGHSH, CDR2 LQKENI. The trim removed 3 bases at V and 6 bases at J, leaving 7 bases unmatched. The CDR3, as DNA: TGTGCCAGCTCACCGACAGGGGCGAATACCAATGAGCAGTTCTTC. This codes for CASSPTGANTNEQFF.

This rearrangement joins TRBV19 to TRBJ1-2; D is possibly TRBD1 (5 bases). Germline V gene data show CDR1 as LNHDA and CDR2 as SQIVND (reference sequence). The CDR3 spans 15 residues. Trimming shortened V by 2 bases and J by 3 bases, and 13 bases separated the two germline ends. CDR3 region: CASSIQGSYYYGYTF. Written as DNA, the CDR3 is TGTGCCAGTAGTATACAGGGCTCTTATTACTATGGCTACACCTTC.

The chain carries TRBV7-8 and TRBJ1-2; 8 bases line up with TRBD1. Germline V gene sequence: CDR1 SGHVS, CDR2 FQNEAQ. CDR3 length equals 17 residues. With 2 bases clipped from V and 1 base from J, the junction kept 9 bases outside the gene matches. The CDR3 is CASSLTGQGRNNYGYTF. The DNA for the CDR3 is TGTGCCAGCAGCTTAACAGGACAGGGCCGCAATAACTATGGCTACACCTTC.